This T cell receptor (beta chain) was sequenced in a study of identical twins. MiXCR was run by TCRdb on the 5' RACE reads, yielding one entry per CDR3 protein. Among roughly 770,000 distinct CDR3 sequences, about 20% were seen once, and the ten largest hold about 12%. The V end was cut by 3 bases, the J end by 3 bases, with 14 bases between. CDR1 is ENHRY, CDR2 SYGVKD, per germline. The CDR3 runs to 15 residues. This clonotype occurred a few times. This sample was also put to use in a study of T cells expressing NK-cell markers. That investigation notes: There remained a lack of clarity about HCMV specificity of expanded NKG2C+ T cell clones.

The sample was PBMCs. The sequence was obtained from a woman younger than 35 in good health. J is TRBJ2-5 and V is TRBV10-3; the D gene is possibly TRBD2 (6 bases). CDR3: CAISDPHSSEETQYF. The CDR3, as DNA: TGTGCCATCAGTGATCCCCATTCTAGCGAAGAGACCCAGTACTTC.